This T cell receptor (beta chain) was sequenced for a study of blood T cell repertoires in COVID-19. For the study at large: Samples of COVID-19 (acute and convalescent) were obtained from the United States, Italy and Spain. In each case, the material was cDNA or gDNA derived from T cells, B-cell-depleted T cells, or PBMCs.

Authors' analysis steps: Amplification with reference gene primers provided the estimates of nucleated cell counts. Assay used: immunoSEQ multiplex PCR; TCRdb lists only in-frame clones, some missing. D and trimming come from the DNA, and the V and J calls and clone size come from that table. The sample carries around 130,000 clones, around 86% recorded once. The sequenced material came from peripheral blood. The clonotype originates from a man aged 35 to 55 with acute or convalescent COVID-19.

DNA for the CDR3: TGTGCCAGCTCTCCTATTAGCGGGGTTCGTGAGCAGTTCTTC. Encoded protein: CASSPISGVREQFF. The chain is built from TRBV18 and TRBJ2-1; 8 bases agree with TRBD2. Germline trimming cut 6 bases from V and 9 bases from J; bases unmatched to any gene: 10. This CDR3 is 14 amino acids long. From germline, CDR1 is KGHSH and CDR2 LQKENI.